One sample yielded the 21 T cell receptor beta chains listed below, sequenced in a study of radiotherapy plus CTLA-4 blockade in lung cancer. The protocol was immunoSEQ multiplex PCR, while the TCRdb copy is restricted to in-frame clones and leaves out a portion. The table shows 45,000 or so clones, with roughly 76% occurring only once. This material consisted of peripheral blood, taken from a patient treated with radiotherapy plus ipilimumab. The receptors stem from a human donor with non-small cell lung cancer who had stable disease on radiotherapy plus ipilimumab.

The CDR3 sequence is CASSEWPELPQHF. CDR3 DNA: TGTGCCAGCAGTGAATGGCCCGAGCTGCCCCAGCATTTT. The genes are TRBV6-1 and TRBJ1-5; D not resolved. V was shortened by 2 bases and J by 9 bases, with 11 bases between the two germline ends. The CDR3 is 13 residues long. Germline CDR1 and CDR2: MNHNS and SASEGT.

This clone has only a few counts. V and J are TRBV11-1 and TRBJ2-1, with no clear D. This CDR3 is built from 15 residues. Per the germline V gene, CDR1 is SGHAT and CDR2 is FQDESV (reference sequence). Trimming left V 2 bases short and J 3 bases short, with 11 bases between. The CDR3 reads CASSLQRSYYNEQFF. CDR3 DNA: TGTGCCAGCAGCTTACAGCGCTCCTACTACAATGAGCAGTTCTTC.

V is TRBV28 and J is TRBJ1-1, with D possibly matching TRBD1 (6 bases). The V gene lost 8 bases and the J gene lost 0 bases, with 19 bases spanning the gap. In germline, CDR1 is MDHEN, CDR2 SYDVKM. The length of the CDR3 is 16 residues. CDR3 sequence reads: CASSQGWGSMNTEAFF. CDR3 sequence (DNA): TGTGCCAGCTCGCAGGGGTGGGGATCGATGAACACTGAAGCTTTCTTT.

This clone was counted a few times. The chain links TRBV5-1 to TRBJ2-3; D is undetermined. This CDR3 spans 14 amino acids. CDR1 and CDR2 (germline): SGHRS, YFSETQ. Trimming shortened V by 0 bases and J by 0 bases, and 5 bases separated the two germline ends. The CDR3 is CASSLAGSTDTQYF. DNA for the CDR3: TGCGCCAGCAGCTTGGCCGGTAGCACAGATACGCAGTATTTT.

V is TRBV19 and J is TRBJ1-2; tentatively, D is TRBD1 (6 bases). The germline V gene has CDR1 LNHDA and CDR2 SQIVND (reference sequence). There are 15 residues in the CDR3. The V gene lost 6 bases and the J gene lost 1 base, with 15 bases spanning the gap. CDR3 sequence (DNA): TGTGCCAGTAGAGCAGGGGAATTTATTAACTATGGCTACACCTTC. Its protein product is CASRAGEFINYGYTF.

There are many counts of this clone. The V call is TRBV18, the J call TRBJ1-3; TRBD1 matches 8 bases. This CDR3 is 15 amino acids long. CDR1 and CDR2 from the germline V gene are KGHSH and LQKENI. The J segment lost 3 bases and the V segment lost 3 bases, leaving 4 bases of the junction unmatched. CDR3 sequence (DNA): TGTGCCAGCTCACCGACCGACAGGGGTGGAAACACCATATATTTT. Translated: CASSPTDRGGNTIYF.

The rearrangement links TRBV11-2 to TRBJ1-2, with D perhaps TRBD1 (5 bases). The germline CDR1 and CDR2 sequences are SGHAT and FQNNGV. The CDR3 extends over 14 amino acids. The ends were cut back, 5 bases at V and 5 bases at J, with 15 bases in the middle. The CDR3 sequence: CASSRGLRSYGYTF. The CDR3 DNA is TGTGCCAGCAGCCGGGGACTGAGATCTTATGGCTACACCTTC.

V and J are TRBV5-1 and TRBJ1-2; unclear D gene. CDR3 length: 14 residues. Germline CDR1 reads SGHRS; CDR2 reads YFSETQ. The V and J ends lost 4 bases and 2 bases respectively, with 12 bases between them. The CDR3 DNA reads TGCGCCAGCAGCCAGGAAGCCCCCAACTATGGCTACACCTTC. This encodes CASSQEAPNYGYTF.

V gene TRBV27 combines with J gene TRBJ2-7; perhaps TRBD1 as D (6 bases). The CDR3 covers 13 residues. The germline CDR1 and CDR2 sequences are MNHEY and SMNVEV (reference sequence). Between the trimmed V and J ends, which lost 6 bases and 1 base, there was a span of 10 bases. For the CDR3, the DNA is TGTGCCAGCAGGTTTACAGGGTCCTACGAGCAGTACTTC. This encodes CASRFTGSYEQYF.

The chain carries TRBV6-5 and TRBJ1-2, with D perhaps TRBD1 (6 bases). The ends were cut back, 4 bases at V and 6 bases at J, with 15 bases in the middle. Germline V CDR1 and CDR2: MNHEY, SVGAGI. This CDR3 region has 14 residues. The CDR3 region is CASSLARQAHGYTF. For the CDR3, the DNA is TGTGCCAGCAGTTTGGCCCGACAGGCGCATGGCTACACCTTC.

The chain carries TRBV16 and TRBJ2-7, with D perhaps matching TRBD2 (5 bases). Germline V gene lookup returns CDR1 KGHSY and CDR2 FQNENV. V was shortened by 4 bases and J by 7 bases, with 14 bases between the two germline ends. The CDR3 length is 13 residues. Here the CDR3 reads CASSPLRGREQYV. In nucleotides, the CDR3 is TGTGCCAGCAGCCCTCTACGGGGAAGGGAGCAGTACGTC.

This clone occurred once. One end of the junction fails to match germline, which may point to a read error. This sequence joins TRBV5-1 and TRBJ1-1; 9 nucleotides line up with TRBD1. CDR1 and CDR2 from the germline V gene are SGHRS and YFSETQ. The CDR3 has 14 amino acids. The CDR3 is CASSLDRGSTEAFF. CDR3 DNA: TGCGCCAGCAGTTTGGACAGGGGTTCAACTGAAGCTTTCTTT. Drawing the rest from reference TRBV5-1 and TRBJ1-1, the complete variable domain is KAGVTQTPRYLIKTRGQQVTLSCSPISGHRSVSWYQQTPGQGLQFLFEYFSETQRNKGNFPGRFSGRQFSNSRSEMNVSTLELGDSALYLCASSLDRGSTEAFFGQGTRLTVV.

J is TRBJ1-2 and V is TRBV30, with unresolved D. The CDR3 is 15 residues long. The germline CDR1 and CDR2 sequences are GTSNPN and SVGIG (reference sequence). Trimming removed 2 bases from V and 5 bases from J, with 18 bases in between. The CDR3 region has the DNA TGTGCCTGGAGTCCCCCTGGACGGCCGATTTATGGCTACACCTTC. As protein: CAWSPPGRPIYGYTF.

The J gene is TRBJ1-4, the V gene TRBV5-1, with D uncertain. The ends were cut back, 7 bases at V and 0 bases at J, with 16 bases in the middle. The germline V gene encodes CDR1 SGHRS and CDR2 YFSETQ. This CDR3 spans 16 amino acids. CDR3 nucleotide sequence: TGCGCCAGCGGAAAGGACGGACTAGCAACTAATGAAAAACTGTTTTTT. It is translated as CASGKDGLATNEKLFF.

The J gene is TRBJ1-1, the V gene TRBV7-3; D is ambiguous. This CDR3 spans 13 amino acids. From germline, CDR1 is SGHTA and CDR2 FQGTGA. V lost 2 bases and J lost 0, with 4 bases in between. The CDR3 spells CASSLDLNTEAFF. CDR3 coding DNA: TGTGCCAGCAGCTTAGACCTGAACACTGAAGCTTTCTTT.

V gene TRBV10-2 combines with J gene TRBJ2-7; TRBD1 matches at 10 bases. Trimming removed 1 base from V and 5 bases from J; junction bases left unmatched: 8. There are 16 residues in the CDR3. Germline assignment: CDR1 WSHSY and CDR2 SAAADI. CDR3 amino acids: CASSEWSGDRGNEQYF. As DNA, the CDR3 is TGCGCCAGCAGTGAGTGGTCGGGGGACAGGGGTAACGAGCAGTACTTC.

The CDR3 bases are TGTGCCAGCAGTTTATCAGGGAGGAATAACATTCAGTACTTC. Amino acid sequence: CASSLSGRNNIQYF. J is TRBJ2-4 and V is TRBV27, with D tentatively TRBD2 (6 bases). The germline V gene encodes CDR1 MNHEY and CDR2 SMNVEV (reference sequence). The CDR3 is made up of 14 amino acids. V lost 0 bases, J lost 7 bases, and 10 bases lay in between.

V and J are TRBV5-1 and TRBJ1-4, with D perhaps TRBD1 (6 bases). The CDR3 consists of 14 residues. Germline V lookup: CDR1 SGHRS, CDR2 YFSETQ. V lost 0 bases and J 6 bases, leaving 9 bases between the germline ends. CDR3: CASSLGGLDEKLFF. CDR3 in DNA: TGCGCCAGCAGCTTGGGGGGGCTGGATGAAAAACTGTTTTTT.

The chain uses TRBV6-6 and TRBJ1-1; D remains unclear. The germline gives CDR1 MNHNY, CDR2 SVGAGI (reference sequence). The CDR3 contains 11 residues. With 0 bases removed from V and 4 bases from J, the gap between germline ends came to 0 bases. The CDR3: CASSYSTEAFF. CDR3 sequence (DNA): TGTGCCAGCAGTTACTCCACTGAAGCTTTCTTT.

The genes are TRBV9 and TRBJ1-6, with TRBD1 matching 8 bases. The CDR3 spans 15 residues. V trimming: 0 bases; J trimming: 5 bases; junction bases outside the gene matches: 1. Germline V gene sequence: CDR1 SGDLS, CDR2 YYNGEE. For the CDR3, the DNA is TGTGCCAGCAGCGTAGGGGACAGGAATAATTCACCCCTCCACTTT. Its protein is CASSVGDRNNSPLHF.

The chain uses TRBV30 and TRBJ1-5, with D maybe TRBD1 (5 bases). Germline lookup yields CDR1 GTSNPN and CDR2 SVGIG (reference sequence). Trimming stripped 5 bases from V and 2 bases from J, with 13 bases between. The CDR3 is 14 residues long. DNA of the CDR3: TGTGCCTGGGCGACGGGGGGGGGCAATCAGCCCCAGCATTTT. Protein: CAWATGGGNQPQHF.